This TCR beta chain was obtained from a study of blood T cell repertoires in COVID-19. TCRdb's table, derived via immunoSEQ multiplex PCR, lists solely in-frame clones and lacks some. Of roughly 15,000 clones listed, 60% to 75% are singletons. CDR1 and CDR2 from the germline V gene are LNHDA and SQIVND (reference sequence). The CDR3 sequence is 15 residues long. The ends lost 6 bases at V and 5 bases at J; junction bases unmatched: 4. The source is an older man with acute or convalescent COVID-19. The sequenced material came from peripheral blood. The V call is TRBV19, the J call TRBJ1-6; 10 bases align to TRBD1. CDR3 sequence (DNA): TGTGCCAGTAGGAGGGACAGGGGAGATAATTCACCCCTCCACTTT. Translation: CASRRDRGDNSPLHF. The full variable domain, in which reference TRBV19 and TRBJ1-6 provide the parts outside the CDR3, is DGGITQSPKYLFRKEGQNVTLSCEQNLNHDAMYWYRQDPGQGLRLIYYSQIVNDFQKGDIAEGYSVSREKKESFPLTVTSAQKNPTAFYLCASRRDRGDNSPLHFGNGTRLTVT.